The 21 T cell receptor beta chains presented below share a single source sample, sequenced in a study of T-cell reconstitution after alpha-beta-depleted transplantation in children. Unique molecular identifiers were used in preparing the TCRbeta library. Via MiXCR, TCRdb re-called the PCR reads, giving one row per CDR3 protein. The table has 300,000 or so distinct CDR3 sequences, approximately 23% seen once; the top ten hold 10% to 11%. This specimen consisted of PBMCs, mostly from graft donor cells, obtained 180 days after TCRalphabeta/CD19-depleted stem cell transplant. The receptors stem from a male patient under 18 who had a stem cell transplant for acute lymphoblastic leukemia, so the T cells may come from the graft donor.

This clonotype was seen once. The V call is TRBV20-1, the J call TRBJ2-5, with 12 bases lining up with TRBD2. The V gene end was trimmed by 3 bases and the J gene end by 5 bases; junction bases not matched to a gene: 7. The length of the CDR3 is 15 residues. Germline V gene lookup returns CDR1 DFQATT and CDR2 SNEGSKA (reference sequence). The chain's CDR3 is CSARVLTSGRETQYF. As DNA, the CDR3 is TGCAGTGCTAGGGTACTCACTAGCGGGAGGGAGACCCAGTACTTC.

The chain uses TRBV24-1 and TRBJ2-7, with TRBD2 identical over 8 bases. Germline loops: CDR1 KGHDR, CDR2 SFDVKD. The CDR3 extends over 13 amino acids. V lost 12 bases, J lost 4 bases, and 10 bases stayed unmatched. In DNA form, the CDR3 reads TGTGCCCCCCTCAAAGCGGGAGAATACGAGCAGTACTTC. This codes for CAPLKAGEYEQYF.

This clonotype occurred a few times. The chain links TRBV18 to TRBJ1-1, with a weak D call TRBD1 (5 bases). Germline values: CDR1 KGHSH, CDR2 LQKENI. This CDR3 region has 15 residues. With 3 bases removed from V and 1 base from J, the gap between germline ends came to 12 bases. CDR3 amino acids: CASSPLDGGNTEAFF. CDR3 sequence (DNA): TGTGCCAGCTCACCCTTGGACGGGGGGAACACTGAAGCTTTCTTT.

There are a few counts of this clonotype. The DNA for the CDR3 is TGTGCCATCAGTACCAGGGAGCGTCAGTATTCACCCCTCCACTTT. Its translation: CAISTRERQYSPLHF. The rearrangement joins TRBV10-3 to TRBJ1-6, with D perhaps matching TRBD1 (5 bases). The CDR3 has 15 amino acids. The germline gives CDR1 ENHRY, CDR2 SYGVKD. Trimming took 5 bases from V and 8 from J, leaving 16 bases between them.

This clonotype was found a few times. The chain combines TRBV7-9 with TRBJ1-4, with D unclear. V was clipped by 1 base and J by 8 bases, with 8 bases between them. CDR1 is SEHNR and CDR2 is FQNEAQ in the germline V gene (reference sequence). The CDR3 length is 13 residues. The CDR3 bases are TGTGCCAGCAGCTTAGGGGGAGAAGAAAAACTGTTTTTT. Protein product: CASSLGGEEKLFF.

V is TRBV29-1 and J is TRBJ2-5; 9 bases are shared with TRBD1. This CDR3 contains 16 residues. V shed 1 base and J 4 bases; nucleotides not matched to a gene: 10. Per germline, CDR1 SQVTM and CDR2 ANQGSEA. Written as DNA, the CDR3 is TGCAGCGTTGAAGCTACCCGGGACAGGGTTACAGAGACCCAGTACTTC. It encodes CSVEATRDRVTETQYF.

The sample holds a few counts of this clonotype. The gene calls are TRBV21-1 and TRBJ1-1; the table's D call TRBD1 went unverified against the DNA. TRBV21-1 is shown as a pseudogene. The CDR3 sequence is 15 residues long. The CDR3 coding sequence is TGTGCCAGCAGCAAAGCGCCGACAGGGAGGAAGGAAGCTTTCTTT. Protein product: CASSKAPTGRKEAFF.

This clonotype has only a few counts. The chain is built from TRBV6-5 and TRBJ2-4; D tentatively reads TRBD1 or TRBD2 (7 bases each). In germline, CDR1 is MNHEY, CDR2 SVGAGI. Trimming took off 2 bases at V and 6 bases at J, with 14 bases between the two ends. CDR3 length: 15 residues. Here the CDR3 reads CASSYLTGTTNIQYF. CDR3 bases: TGTGCCAGCAGTTACCTGACAGGGACTACAAACATTCAGTACTTC.

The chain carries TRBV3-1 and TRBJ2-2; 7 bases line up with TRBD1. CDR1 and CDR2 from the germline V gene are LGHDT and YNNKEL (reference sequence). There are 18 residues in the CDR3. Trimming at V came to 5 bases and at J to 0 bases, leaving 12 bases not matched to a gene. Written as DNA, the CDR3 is TGTGCCAGCAGCGGCCGGGACAGCCGACTTTCGAACACCGGGGAGCTGTTTTTT. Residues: CASSGRDSRLSNTGELFF. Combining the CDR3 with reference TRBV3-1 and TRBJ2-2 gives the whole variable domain DTAVSQTPKYLVTQMGNDKSIKCEQNLGHDTMYWYKQDSKKFLKIMFSYNNKELIINETVPNRFSPKSPDKAHLNLHINSLELGDSAVYFCASSGRDSRLSNTGELFFGEGSRLTVL.

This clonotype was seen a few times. The CDR3 region has the DNA TGTGCCAGCAGTTTAGAGGTGACCCAAGAGACCCAGTACTTC. The encoded protein is CASSLEVTQETQYF. The chain couples TRBV12-3 or TRBV12-4 to TRBJ2-5; no clear D gene. Trimming left V 1 base short and J 1 base short, with 7 bases between. This CDR3 spans 14 amino acids.

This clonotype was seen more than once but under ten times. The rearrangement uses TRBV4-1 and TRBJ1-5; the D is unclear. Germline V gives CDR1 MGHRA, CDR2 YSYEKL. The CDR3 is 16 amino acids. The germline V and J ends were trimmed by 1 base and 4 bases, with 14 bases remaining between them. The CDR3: CASSQALRRRNQPQHF. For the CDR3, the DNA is TGCGCCAGCAGCCAAGCACTACGGAGGAGGAATCAGCCCCAGCATTTT.

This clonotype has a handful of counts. CDR3 loop: CASSYLPGGGIDTQYF. The CDR3 DNA follows: TGTGCCAGCAGTTATCTCCCAGGGGGCGGCATCGATACGCAGTATTTT. The J gene is TRBJ2-3, the V gene TRBV6-5; 8 nucleotides align to TRBD1. Germline CDR1 is MNHEY and CDR2 is SVGAGI. Losses at the gene ends were 3 bases for V and 6 bases for J; bases not matched to a gene: 11. This CDR3 has 16 amino acids.

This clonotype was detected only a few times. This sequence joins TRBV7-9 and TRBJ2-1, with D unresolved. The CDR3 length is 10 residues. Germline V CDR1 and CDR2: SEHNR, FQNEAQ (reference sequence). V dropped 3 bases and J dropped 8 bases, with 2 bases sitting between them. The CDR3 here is CASSFYEQFF. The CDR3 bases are TGTGCCAGCAGCTTCTATGAGCAGTTCTTC.

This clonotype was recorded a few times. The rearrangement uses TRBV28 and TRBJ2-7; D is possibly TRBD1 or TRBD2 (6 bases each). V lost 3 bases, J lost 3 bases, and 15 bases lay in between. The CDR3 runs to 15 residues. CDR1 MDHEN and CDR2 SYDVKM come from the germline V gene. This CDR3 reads CASSFWGRGHYEQYF. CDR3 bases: TGTGCCAGCAGTTTCTGGGGGCGGGGCCACTACGAGCAGTACTTC.

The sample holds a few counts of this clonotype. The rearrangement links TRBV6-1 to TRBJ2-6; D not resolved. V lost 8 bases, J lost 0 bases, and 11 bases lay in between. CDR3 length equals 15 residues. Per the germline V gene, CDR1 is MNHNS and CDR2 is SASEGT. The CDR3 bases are TGTGCCAGCGGCCCCGCCTCCTCTGGGGCCAACGTCCTGACTTTC. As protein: CASGPASSGANVLTF.

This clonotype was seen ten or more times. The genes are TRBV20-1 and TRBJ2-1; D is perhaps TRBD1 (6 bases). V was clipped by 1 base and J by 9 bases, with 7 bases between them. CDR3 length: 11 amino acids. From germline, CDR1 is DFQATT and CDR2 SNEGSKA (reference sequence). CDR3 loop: CSARGGPEQFF. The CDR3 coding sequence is TGCAGTGCTAGAGGGGGGCCTGAGCAGTTCTTC.

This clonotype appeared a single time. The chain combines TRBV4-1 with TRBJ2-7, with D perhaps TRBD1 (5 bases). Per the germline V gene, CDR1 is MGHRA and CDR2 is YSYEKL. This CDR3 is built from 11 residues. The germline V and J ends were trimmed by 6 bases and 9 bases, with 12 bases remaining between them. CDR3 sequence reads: CASSTGFMQYF. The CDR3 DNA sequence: TGCGCCAGCAGTACAGGATTCATGCAGTACTTC.

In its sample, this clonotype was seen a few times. CDR3: CASSPPWRGPRHYEQYF. The CDR3 DNA reads as TGCGCCAGCAGCCCCCCCTGGAGAGGGCCCAGACACTACGAGCAGTACTTC. This rearrangement joins TRBV4-1 to TRBJ2-7; weak D call: TRBD2 (5 bases). The CDR3 spans 17 residues. Germline V lookup: CDR1 MGHRA, CDR2 YSYEKL. Trimming removed 4 bases at V and 3 bases at J, with 22 bases between.

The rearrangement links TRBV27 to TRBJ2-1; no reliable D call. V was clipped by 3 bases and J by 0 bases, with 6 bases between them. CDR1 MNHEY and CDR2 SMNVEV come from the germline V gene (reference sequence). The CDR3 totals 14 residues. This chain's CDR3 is CASSFHTSYNEQFF. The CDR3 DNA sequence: TGTGCCAGCAGTTTTCATACCTCCTACAATGAGCAGTTCTTC.

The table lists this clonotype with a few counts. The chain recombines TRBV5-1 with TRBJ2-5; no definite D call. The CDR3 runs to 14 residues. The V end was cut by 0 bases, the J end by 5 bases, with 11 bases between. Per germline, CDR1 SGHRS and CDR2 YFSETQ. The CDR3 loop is CASSLAMRFETQYF. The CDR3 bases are TGCGCCAGCAGCTTGGCTATGAGATTCGAGACCCAGTACTTC. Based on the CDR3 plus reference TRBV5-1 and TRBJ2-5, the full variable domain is KAGVTQTPRYLIKTRGQQVTLSCSPISGHRSVSWYQQTPGQGLQFLFEYFSETQRNKGNFPGRFSGRQFSNSRSEMNVSTLELGDSALYLCASSLAMRFETQYFGPGTRLLVL.

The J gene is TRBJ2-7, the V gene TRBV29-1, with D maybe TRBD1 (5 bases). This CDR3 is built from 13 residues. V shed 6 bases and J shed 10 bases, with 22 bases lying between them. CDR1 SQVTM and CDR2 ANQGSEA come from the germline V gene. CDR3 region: CSVTKTGTWDQYF. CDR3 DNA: TGCAGCGTAACAAAAACAGGCACGTGGGATCAGTACTTC.